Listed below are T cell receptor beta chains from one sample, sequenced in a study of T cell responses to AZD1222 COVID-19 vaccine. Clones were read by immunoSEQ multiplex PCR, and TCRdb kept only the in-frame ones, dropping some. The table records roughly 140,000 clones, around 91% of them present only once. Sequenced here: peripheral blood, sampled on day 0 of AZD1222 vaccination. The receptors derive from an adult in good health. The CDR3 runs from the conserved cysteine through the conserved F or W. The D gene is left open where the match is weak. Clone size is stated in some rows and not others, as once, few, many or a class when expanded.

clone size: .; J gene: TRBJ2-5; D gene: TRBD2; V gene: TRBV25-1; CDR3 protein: CASSESVAGETQYF; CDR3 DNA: TGTGCCAGCAGTGAATCGGTAGCGGGAGAGACCCAGTACTTC
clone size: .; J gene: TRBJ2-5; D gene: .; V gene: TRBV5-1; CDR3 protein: CASSVIGQTGETQYF; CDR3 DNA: TGCGCCAGCAGCGTTATCGGACAGACGGGGGAGACCCAGTACTTC
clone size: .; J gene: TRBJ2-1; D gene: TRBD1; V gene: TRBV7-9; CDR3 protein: CASSPPGTGAYNEQFF; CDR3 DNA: TGTGCCAGCAGCCCTCCCGGGACAGGGGCCTACAATGAGCAGTTCTTC
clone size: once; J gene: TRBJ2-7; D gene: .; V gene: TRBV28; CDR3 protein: CASSSEAPFGEQYF; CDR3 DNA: TGTGCCAGCAGTTCGGAGGCCCCCTTTGGTGAGCAGTACTTC
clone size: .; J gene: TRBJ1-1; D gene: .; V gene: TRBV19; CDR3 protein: CASTHRMNTEAFF; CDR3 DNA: TGTGCCAGTACCCATCGAATGAACACTGAAGCTTTCTTT
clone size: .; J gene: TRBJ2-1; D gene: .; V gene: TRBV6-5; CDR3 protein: CASSYSRGVGNEQFF; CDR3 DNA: TGTGCCAGCAGTTACTCAAGGGGAGTGGGCAATGAGCAGTTCTTC
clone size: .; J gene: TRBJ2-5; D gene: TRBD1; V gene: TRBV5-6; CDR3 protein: CASSAQTGGKTQYF; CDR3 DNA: TGTGCCAGCAGCGCCCAGACAGGGGGTAAGACCCAGTACTTC
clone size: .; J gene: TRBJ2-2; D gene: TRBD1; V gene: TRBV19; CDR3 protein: CASSRDRGVTGELFF; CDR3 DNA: TGTGCCAGTAGTCGGGACAGGGGAGTAACCGGGGAGCTGTTTTTT
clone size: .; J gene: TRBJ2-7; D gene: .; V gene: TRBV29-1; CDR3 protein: CSVTKGSLTYEQYF; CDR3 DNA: TGCAGCGTTACTAAAGGCAGTTTGACCTACGAGCAGTACTTC
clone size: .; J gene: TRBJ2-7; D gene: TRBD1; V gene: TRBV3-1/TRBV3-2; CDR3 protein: CASSQDGDRILLDEQYF; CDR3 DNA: TGTGCCAGCAGCCAAGACGGGGACAGGATCCTACTCGACGAGCAGTACTTC
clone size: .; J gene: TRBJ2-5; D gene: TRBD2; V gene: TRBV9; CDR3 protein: CASSVGLAGGLETQYF; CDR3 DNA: TGTGCCAGCAGCGTAGGACTAGCGGGAGGCCTAGAGACCCAGTACTTC
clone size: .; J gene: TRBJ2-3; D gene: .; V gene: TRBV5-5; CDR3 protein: CASSLGPSTDTQYF; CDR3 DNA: TGTGCCAGCAGCTTGGGACCTAGCACAGATACGCAGTATTTT
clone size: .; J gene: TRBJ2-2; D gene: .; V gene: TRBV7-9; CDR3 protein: CASSLAPGFNTGELFF; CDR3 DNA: TGTGCCAGCAGCTTAGCCCCAGGGTTTAACACCGGGGAGCTGTTTTTT
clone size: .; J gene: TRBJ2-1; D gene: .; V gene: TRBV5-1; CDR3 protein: CASSHRSGATTYNEQFF; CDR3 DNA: TGCGCCAGCAGTCATAGAAGCGGAGCCACCACTTACAATGAGCAGTTCTTC
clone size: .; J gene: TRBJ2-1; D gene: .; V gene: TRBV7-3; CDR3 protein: CASNSGESYNEQFF; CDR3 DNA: TGTGCCAGCAACTCGGGGGAATCCTACAATGAGCAGTTCTTC
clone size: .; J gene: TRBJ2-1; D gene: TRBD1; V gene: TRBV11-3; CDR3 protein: CASSLDQSGTGAYNEQFF; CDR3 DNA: TGTGCCAGCAGCTTAGATCAGTCCGGGACAGGGGCCTACAATGAGCAGTTCTTC
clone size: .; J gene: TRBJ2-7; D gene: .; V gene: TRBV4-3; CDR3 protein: CASSQGSDPPYEQYF; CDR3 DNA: TGCGCCAGCAGCCAAGGGTCCGATCCCCCCTACGAGCAGTACTTC
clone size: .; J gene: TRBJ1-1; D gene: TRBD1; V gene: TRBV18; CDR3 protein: CASSPPIQGAMNTEAFF; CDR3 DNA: TGTGCCAGCTCACCACCTATCCAGGGGGCAATGAACACTGAAGCTTTCTTT
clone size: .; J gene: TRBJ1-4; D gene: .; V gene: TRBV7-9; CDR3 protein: CASSLRGTNEKLFF; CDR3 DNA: TGTGCCAGCAGCTTAAGGGGGACTAATGAAAAACTGTTTTTT
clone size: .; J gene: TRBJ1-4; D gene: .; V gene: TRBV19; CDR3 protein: CASSISTAEWNEKLFF; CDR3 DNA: TGTGCCAGTAGTATATCTACCGCAGAATGGAATGAAAAACTGTTTTTT
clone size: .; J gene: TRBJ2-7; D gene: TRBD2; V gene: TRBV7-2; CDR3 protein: CASSNRLAGGPAEQYF; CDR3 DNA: TGTGCCAGCAGCAACCGACTAGCGGGAGGGCCCGCCGAGCAGTACTTC
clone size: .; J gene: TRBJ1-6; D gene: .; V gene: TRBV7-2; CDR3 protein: CASSPLAASRALHF; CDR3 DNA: TGTGCCAGCAGCCCCCTGGCGGCTTCGAGGGCCCTCCACTTT
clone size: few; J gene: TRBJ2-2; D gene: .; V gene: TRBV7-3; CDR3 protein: CASSLGPAAGELFF; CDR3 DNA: TGTGCCAGCAGCTTAGGCCCAGCGGCCGGGGAGCTGTTTTTT
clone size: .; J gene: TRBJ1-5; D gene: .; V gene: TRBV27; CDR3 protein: CASSLFFPSNQPQHF; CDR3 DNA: TGTGCCAGCAGTTTGTTTTTTCCTAGCAATCAGCCCCAGCATTTT
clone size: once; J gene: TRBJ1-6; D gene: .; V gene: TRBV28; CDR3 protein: CASGSLGTGNSPLHF; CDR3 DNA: TGTGCCAGCGGCTCCCTGGGGACGGGCAATTCACCCCTCCACTTT
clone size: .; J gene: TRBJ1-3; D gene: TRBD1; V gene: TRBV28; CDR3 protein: CASSQGQVGGNTIYF; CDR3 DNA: TGTGCCAGCAGCCAAGGACAGGTGGGAGGAAACACCATATATTTT
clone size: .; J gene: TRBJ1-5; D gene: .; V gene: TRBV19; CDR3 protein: CASRPTMTGQPQHF; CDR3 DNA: TGTGCCAGTAGGCCCACAATGACGGGTCAGCCCCAGCATTTT
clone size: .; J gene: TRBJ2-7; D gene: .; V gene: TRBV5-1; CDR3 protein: CASSPGDRTYEQYF; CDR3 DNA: TGCGCCAGCAGCCCGGGGGACAGAACCTACGAGCAGTACTTC
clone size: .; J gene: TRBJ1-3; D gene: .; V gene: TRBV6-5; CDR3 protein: CASSKSFSGNTIYF; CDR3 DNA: TGTGCCAGCTCCAAGAGCTTCTCTGGAAACACCATATATTTT
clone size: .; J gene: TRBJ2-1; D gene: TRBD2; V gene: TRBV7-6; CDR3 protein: CASSLAGTSGSYNEQFF; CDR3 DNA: TGTGCCAGCAGCTTAGCGGGTACTAGCGGCTCCTACAATGAGCAGTTCTTC
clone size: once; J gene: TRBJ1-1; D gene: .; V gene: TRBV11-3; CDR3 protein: CASSFTTNTEAFF; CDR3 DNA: TGTGCCAGCAGCTTTACAACGAACACTGAAGCTTTCTTT
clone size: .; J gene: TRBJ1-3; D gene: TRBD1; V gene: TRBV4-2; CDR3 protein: CASSQSEGASGNTIYF; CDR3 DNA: TGTGCCAGCAGCCAGTCCGAGGGGGCGTCGGGAAACACCATATATTTT
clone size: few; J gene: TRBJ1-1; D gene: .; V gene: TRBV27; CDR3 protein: CASSFWGRTEAFF; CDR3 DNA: TGTGCCAGCAGTTTCTGGGGCCGGACTGAAGCTTTCTTT
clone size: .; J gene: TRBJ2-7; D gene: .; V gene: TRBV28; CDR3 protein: CASSPHYEQYF; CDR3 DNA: TGTGCCAGCAGTCCACACTACGAGCAGTACTTC
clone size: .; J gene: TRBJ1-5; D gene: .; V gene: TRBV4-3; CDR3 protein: CASSQETWGQPQHF; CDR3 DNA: TGCGCCAGCAGCCAAGAAACCTGGGGTCAGCCCCAGCATTTT
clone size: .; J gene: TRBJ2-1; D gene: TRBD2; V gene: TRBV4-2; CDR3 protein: CASSQGVAGDDEQFF; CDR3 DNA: TGTGCCAGCAGCCAAGGAGTAGCGGGAGATGATGAGCAGTTCTTC
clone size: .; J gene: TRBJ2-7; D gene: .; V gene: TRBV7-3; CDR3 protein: CASSLTPGSGYEQYF; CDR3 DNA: TGTGCCAGCAGCTTAACCCCAGGGTCAGGCTACGAGCAGTACTTC
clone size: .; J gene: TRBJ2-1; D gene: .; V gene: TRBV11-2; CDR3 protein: CASSPSHKRNNEQFF; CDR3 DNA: TGTGCCAGCAGCCCCTCCCATAAGAGAAACAATGAGCAGTTCTTC
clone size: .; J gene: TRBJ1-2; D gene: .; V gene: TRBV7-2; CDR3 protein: CASSLSEIAYYGYTF; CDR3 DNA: TGTGCCAGCAGCTTAAGCGAGATTGCTTACTATGGCTACACCTTC
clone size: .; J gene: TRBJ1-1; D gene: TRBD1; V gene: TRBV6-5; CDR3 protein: CASRTGTEKNTEAFF; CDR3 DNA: TGTGCCAGCAGGACCGGGACAGAGAAGAACACTGAAGCTTTCTTT
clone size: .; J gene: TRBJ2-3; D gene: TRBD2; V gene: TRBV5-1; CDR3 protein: CASSLEDGRRTDTQYF; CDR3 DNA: TGCGCCAGCAGCTTGGAGGACGGGAGGAGAACAGATACGCAGTATTTT
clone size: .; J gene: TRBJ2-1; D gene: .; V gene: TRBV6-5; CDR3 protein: CASRSSLANFNEQFF; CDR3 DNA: TGTGCCAGTAGGTCTAGCCTAGCGAATTTCAATGAGCAGTTCTTC
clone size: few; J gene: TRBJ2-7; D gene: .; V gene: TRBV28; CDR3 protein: CASSLYSIFGQYF; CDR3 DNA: TGTGCCAGCAGTTTATACTCCATCTTCGGGCAGTACTTC
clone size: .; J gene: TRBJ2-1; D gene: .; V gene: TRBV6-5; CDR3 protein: CASRDREQFF; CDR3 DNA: TGTGCCAGCAGAGATAGGGAGCAGTTCTTC
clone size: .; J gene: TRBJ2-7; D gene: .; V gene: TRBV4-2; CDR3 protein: CASSQVSGDQYEQYF; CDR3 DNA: TGTGCCAGCAGCCAAGTTTCCGGAGACCAATACGAGCAGTACTTC
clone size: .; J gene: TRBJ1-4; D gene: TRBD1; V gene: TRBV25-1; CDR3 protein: CASSDPGQGEKLFF; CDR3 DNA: TGTGCCAGCAGTGACCCAGGACAGGGGGAAAAACTGTTTTTT
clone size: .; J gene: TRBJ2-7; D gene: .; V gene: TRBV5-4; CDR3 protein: CASSLSGRVGGEQYF; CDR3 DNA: TGTGCCAGCAGCTTGTCGGGACGGGTTGGGGGCGAGCAGTACTTC
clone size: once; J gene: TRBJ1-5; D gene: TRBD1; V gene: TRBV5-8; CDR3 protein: CASSPGQVNQPQHF; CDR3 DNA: TGTGCCAGCAGCCCGGGACAGGTCAATCAGCCCCAGCATTTT
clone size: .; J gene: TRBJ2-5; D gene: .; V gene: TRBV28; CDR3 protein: CASSLQTGLQETQYF; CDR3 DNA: TGTGCCAGCAGTTTACAGACAGGTTTACAAGAGACCCAGTACTTC
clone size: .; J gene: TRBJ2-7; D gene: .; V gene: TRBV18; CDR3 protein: CASSQRGGYEQYF; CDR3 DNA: TGTGCCAGCTCACAACGGGGAGGTTACGAGCAGTACTTC
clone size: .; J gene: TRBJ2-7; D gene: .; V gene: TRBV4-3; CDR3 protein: CASSQDRLYEQYF; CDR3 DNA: TGCGCCAGCAGCCAAGATCGGCTCTACGAGCAGTACTTC